The rows below give T cell receptor beta chains drawn from one sample of a study of T cell responses to AZD1222 COVID-19 vaccine. TCRdb's table, derived via immunoSEQ multiplex PCR, lists solely in-frame clones and lacks some. Of about 100,000 clones in the sample, about 87% are singletons; the top ten hold 3.3%. The material was peripheral blood, obtained on day 0 of AZD1222 vaccination. The receptors stem from an adult in good health. Both conserved end residues are trimmed from each CDR3.

cdr3_length v_call cdr3_aa
13 TRBV28 ASRGGGATNEKLF
11 TRBV7-2 ASSFRGPYGYT
13 TRBV18 ASSSDSNSYNEQF
12 TRBV30 AWSKGGSNQPQH
10 TRBV2 ASSAGGAGYT
13 TRBV5-1 ASSMTDRGVTEAF
14 TRBV5-8 ASSSGEGGVNTEAF
12 TRBV5-5 ASSLDGGSHGYT
14 TRBV7-8 ASSSSGTSGVFEQY
15 TRBV7-8 ASSLFLGLEGTYEQY
11 TRBV15 ATSAGLNSPLH
14 TRBV5-1 ASSLAGGPGTGELF
12 TRBV24-1 ATRSSVGNTEAF
12 TRBV28 ASSQGGAGEKLF
14 TRBV28 ASRERDRISGNTIY
10 TRBV10-3 AISERAEPQH
13 TRBV6-5 ASSYVQLGGNTIY
11 TRBV7-8 ASSFSANTEAF
12 TRBV5-1 ASSSGRVRETQY
11 TRBV11-3 ASSLGTDNEQF
13 TRBV3-1/TRBV3-2 ASSAGTSEIGTQY
11 TRBV4-2 ASSQVGQDGYT
12 TRBV7-9 ASSLAGGNYEQY
12 TRBV10-3 AINSRGVYNEQF
18 TRBV7-8 ASSFYYVPLRGSNTGELF
13 TRBV6-5 ASQTDRGAGQPQH
13 TRBV7-3 ASSLTSGGSVEQY
14 TRBV19 ASSAGTGRQYQPQH
12 TRBV9 ASSVAAGSTEAF
14 TRBV7-2 ASSFQPGHVYYGYT
14 TRBV9 ASSGRQGSYTGELF
10 TRBV2 ASSEWGYGYT
12 TRBV2 ASRGGQNTGELF
13 TRBV5-5 ASSLGGLINQPQH
14 TRBV7-9 ASSSIPKASTDTQY
17 TRBV9 ASSSPGRGQINGANVLT
13 TRBV28 ASSEVGTEVHGYT
9 TRBV7-6 ASSSGLRKY
12 TRBV9 ASSAASGFTEQY
11 TRBV6-5 ASSPFRGDTQY
13 TRBV6-2/TRBV6-3 ASSYSFGGLYGYT
10 TRBV29-1 SVAPPGTEAF
12 TRBV5-6 ASSLGDRVQPQH
11 TRBV2 ASAGAGGQPQH
11 TRBV7-2 ASSLSIRQPQH
12 TRBV6-5 ASREAGVKGGYT
13 TRBV7-2 ASSRDSRGGNTIY
13 TRBV6-2/TRBV6-3 ASSYLAGTQETQY
12 TRBV21-1 ASSKAEGYQPQH
14 TRBV7-2 ASSLVGSSGQETQY
11 TRBV7-8 AVGQRTSVRQF